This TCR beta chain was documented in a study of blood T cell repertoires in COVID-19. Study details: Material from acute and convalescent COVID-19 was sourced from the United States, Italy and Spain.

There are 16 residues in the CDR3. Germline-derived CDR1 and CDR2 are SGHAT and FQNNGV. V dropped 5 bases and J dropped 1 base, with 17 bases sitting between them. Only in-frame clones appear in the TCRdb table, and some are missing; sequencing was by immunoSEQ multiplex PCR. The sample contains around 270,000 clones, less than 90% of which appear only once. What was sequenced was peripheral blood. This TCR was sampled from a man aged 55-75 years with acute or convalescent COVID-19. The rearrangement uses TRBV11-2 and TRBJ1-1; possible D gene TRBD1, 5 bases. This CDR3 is CASSPYSGTPNTEAFF. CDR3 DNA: TGTGCCAGCAGCCCTTATAGTGGGACTCCGAACACTGAAGCTTTCTTT.